The clone carrying this TCR beta chain was observed a handful of times. Its antigen remains unknown. The sample comes from a study of long-term antiretroviral therapy in people with HIV. The germline V and J ends were trimmed by 4 bases and 5 bases, with 8 bases remaining between them. The CDR3 consists of 12 residues. CDR1 GTSNPN and CDR2 SVGIG come from the germline V gene (reference sequence). With survey level as its setting, the immunoSEQ assay was v3.0. Generated by immunoSEQ multiplex PCR, the TCRdb table keeps only in-frame clones and is missing some. The data hold about 24,000 clones, with over 80% observed a single time. Study-wide results and caveats: HIV repertoire CDR3 lengths ranged less widely than those of controls.

The specimen was unsorted PBMCs, collected 0.4 years after starting antiretroviral therapy. The chain carries TRBV30 and TRBJ1-4; D may be TRBD1 (5 bases). The origin of this receptor is a man aged 45-65 years with HIV. CDR3 sequence reads: CAWTGPNEKLFF. The CDR3 coding sequence is TGTGCCTGGACAGGGCCGAATGAAAAACTGTTTTTT.